The 6 T cell receptor beta chains below were found in one sample sequenced in a study of regulatory T cells in long-lasting Graves disease. Time point: newly diagnosed GD, antithyroid drugs for less than 3 months. Extracted RNA from PBMCs served as the source of the TCR library. Relying on iRepertoire HTBI primers and Arm-PCR of CDR3 regions, the team built TCR beta libraries. TCRdb reanalysed the multiplex PCR reads using MiXCR and keeps one entry per CDR3 protein. The profile shows 450,000 to 600,000 distinct CDR3 sequences, roughly 17% of them singletons. The data also belong to a second study, concerning T cells in Graves' hyperthyroidism and ophthalmopathy.

The sample here was peripheral blood mononuclear cells (PBMCs), taken at new diagnosis, from a patient treated with antithyroid drugs. The receptors come from a man between 35 and 55 years old with Graves disease.

About this clonotype itself: An end of the junction does not agree with germline; a read error may underlie this. J is TRBJ1-2 and V is TRBV2, with 7 positions matching TRBD1. From germline, CDR1 is SNHLY and CDR2 FYNNEI. The length of the CDR3 is 14 residues. The CDR3 coding sequence is TGTGCCTGCAGTGAACAGGGGACTAACTATGGCTACACCTTC. Protein product: CACSEQGTNYGYTF.

This clonotype appeared many times. The V gene is TRBV20-1, the J gene TRBJ2-1; 10 bases are a match to TRBD2. Germline V CDR1 and CDR2: DFQATT, SNEGSKA (reference sequence). This CDR3 is built from 15 residues. J lost 7 bases, V lost 3 bases, and 9 bases had no gene match. CDR3 protein: CSASTPSGRMNEQFF. The CDR3 coding sequence is TGCAGTGCTAGTACCCCTAGCGGGAGAATGAATGAGCAGTTCTTC.

The J gene is TRBJ1-2, the V gene TRBV7-3; 8 nucleotides agree with TRBD1. CDR3 length: 13 amino acids. Germline CDR1 reads SGHTA; CDR2 reads FQGTGA. V shed 4 bases, J shed 4 bases, and the junction held 2 bases outside the gene matches. Here the CDR3 reads CASSYDRGYGYTF. CDR3 coding DNA: TGTGCCAGCAGCTACGACAGGGGCTATGGCTACACCTTC.

The genes are TRBV20-1 and TRBJ2-7, with D maybe TRBD1 (6 bases). This CDR3 has 17 amino acids. Germline V lookup: CDR1 DFQATT, CDR2 SNEGSKA (reference sequence). With 0 bases removed from V and 3 bases from J, the gap between germline ends came to 21 bases. Here the CDR3 reads CSARDPLRWTAGYEQYF. CDR3 bases: TGCAGTGCTAGAGATCCCCTGCGGTGGACAGCCGGCTACGAGCAGTACTTC.

This clonotype was detected ten times or more. The chain has TRBV2 and TRBJ1-1, with D perhaps TRBD1 (6 bases). Between the trimmed V and J ends, which lost 2 bases and 1 base, there was a span of 8 bases. There are 14 residues in the CDR3. Per germline, CDR1 SNHLY and CDR2 FYNNEI. CDR3 sequence reads: CASSETRGNTEAFF. The CDR3 region has the DNA TGTGCCAGCAGTGAAACCAGGGGGAACACTGAAGCTTTCTTT.

This clonotype showed up just once. A junction end diverges from the germline sequence, so it may reflect a read error. The CDR3 spells CSVVLSNSYKQYF. The CDR3, as DNA: TGCAGCGTTGTCCTAAGCAACTCCTACAAGCAGTACTTC. V and J are TRBV29-1 and TRBJ2-7; D not resolved. The CDR3 runs 13 residues. Germline V CDR1 and CDR2: SQVTM, ANQGSEA.